Following are 21 T cell receptor beta chains from one sample sequenced in a study of cytomegalovirus exposure and HLA in healthy donors. Primers for the PCR totalled 60 Vbeta and 13 Jbeta. The data were produced by immunoSEQ multiplex PCR, yet TCRdb's version contains in-frame clones alone and is incomplete. The repertoire has 150,000 to 200,000 clones, roughly four fifths of them found once; the top ten carry 1.5% to 2%. The sample was PBMCs. All receptors come from a man in his fifties in good health and CMV-seronegative.

The V call is TRBV15, the J call TRBJ1-1, with 8 bases fitting TRBD1. This CDR3 comprises 16 residues. The junction had 10 bases not matched to a gene; V was cut back by 2 bases and J by 5 bases. Per the germline V gene, CDR1 is LNHNV and CDR2 is YYDKDF (reference sequence). Here the CDR3 reads CATSRHAGTGDTEAFF. In DNA, the CDR3 is TGTGCCACCAGCAGACACGCTGGGACAGGAGATACTGAAGCTTTCTTT.

The chain links TRBV5-8 to TRBJ1-5; no firm D call. In germline, CDR1 is SGHTS, CDR2 YDEGEE. Trimming removed 1 base from V and 7 bases from J, with 15 bases in between. CDR3 length: 15 residues. This CDR3 is CASSLSLRGQQPQHF. CDR3 coding DNA: TGTGCCAGCAGCTTGTCTCTGCGCGGGCAACAGCCCCAGCATTTT.

This chain joins TRBV5-5 and TRBJ2-2; maybe TRBD1 (5 bases). V gave up 0 bases and J gave up 8 bases, with 14 bases separating them. CDR1 SGHKS and CDR2 YYEKEE come from the germline V gene (reference sequence). The CDR3 is 15 amino acids. CDR3 residues: CASSLAARASGELFF. As DNA, the CDR3 is TGTGCCAGCAGCTTGGCCGCCAGGGCCTCTGGGGAGCTGTTTTTT.

V and J are TRBV30 and TRBJ2-5, with D perhaps matching TRBD1 (6 bases). CDR1 GTSNPN and CDR2 SVGIG come from the germline V gene (reference sequence). V was shortened by 3 bases and J by 1 base, with 6 bases between the two germline ends. The length of the CDR3 is 12 residues. The CDR3 bases are TGTGCCTGGAGCAGGGGCCAAGAGACCCAGTACTTC. Translating gives CAWSRGQETQYF.

V is TRBV4-3 and J is TRBJ1-3; D might be TRBD1 (6 bases). The CDR3 has 17 residues. The V and J ends lost 0 bases and 4 bases respectively, with 16 bases between them. Germline CDR1 and CDR2: LGHNA and YSLEER. This CDR3 reads CASSQEHVQGTGNTIYF. In DNA form, the CDR3 reads TGCGCCAGCAGCCAAGAGCACGTCCAGGGGACCGGAAACACCATATATTTT.

The V call is TRBV5-1, the J call TRBJ2-2; TRBD2 aligns across 14 bases. The CDR3 is 18 residues long. V was clipped by 3 bases and J by 1 base; unmatched bases: 5. CDR1 and CDR2 from the germline V gene are SGHRS and YFSETQ. The CDR3 DNA sequence: TGCGCCAGCAGCTCTGGGACTAGCGGGAGTTTGAACACCGGGGAGCTGTTTTTT. Translation gives CASSSGTSGSLNTGELFF.

The chain has TRBV15 and TRBJ2-5, with 8 bases aligning to TRBD1. There are 12 residues in the CDR3. V shed 2 bases and J 13 bases; nucleotides not matched to a gene: 6. CDR1 is LNHNV, CDR2 YYDKDF, per germline (reference sequence). The CDR3 is CATSRNTGTGYF. DNA of the CDR3: TGTGCCACCAGCAGAAACACCGGGACAGGGTACTTC.

The chain uses TRBV6-5 and TRBJ1-1, with no clear D. Trimming cost V 4 bases and J 5 bases, with 17 bases left between them. CDR3 size: 15 residues. CDR1 MNHEY and CDR2 SVGAGI come from the germline V gene. For the CDR3, the DNA is TGTGCCAGCAGTTTCCATACCTTTGAGGGTACTGAAGCTTTCTTT. Residues: CASSFHTFEGTEAFF.

As DNA, the CDR3 is TGTGCCAGCAGCTTTGGGACAGGGCGGTACACTGAAGCTTTCTTT. This codes for CASSFGTGRYTEAFF. The chain joins TRBV7-3 to TRBJ1-1; 9 bases align to TRBD1. The V and J ends lost 3 bases and 3 bases, in that order; junction bases with no gene match: 5. Germline V gives CDR1 SGHTA, CDR2 FQGTGA. The CDR3 extends over 15 amino acids.

This sequence joins TRBV7-2 and TRBJ2-7; a possible D gene is TRBD1 (5 bases). CDR3 length equals 13 residues. Trimming shortened V by 2 bases and J by 3 bases, and 8 bases separated the two germline ends. Germline V gives CDR1 SGHTA, CDR2 FQGNSA. Here the CDR3 reads CASSLQGGYEQYF. CDR3 nucleotides: TGTGCCAGCAGCTTACAGGGTGGCTACGAGCAGTACTTC.

The chain uses TRBV21-1 and TRBJ1-5; the table calls TRBD1, which could not be checked here. TRBV21-1 is listed as a pseudogene. The CDR3 sequence is 17 residues long. CDR3 sequence (DNA): TGTGCCAGCAGCCCATCCGATACAGGAACACTTTATCAGCCCCAGCATTTT. Translating gives CASSPSDTGTLYQPQHF.

V usage is TRBV19 and J usage is TRBJ2-4, with D hard to call. Germline V gene sequence: CDR1 LNHDA, CDR2 SQIVND (reference sequence). The V and J ends lost 6 bases and 9 bases respectively, with 15 bases between them. The CDR3 loop spans 13 amino acids. The DNA for the CDR3 is TGTGCCAGTAGAAAAGTGAACGGTGGCATTCAGTACTTC. The encoded protein is CASRKVNGGIQYF.

This clone was detected only once. The gene calls are TRBV7-8 and TRBJ1-2; no firm D call. V dropped 1 base and J dropped 8 bases, with 23 bases sitting between them. This CDR3 is built from 17 residues. Germline loops: CDR1 SGHVS, CDR2 FQNEAQ. The CDR3 coding sequence is TGTGCCAGCAGCTTAGTCAGCTCCTCGAGGATATCGAAAGGCTACACCTTC. Translation: CASSLVSSSRISKGYTF.

The rearrangement uses TRBV29-1 and TRBJ2-1, with 9 bases aligning to TRBD2. The CDR3 sequence is 15 residues long. Germline V lookup: CDR1 SQVTM, CDR2 ANQGSEA. The V and J ends lost 7 bases and 9 bases, in that order; junction bases with no gene match: 16. The CDR3 DNA follows: TGCAGCGCCCGGGACGCCCTAGCGGGATATAGTGAGCAGTTCTTC. It yields the protein CSARDALAGYSEQFF.

Notes on this clone: The identical CDR3 is also encoded by other nucleotide sequences in the sample. The chain joins TRBV19 to TRBJ2-5, with no clear D. CDR1 is LNHDA and CDR2 is SQIVND in the germline V gene (reference sequence). V lost 3 bases, J lost 1 base, and 6 bases lay in between. The CDR3 loop spans 13 amino acids. The CDR3 region is CASSIQIQETQYF. CDR3 nucleotide sequence: TGTGCCAGTAGTATCCAGATCCAAGAGACCCAGTACTTC. Variable domain in full (rest from reference TRBV19 and TRBJ2-5): DGGITQSPKYLFRKEGQNVTLSCEQNLNHDAMYWYRQDPGQGLRLIYYSQIVNDFQKGDIAEGYSVSREKKESFPLTVTSAQKNPTAFYLCASSIQIQETQYFGPGTRLLVL.

Points on this clone: One end of the junction fails to match germline, which may point to a read error. The gene calls are TRBV7-9 and TRBJ1-6, with no clear D. This CDR3 region has 15 residues. In germline, CDR1 is SEHNR, CDR2 FQNEAQ (reference sequence). The CDR3 region has the DNA TGTTCCAGCAGCCCTGACGGGTCGTCTGCTTCACCCCTCCACTTT. Translation gives CSSSPDGSSASPLHF. Drawing the rest from reference TRBV7-9 and TRBJ1-6, the complete variable domain is DTGVSQNPRHKITKRGQNVTFRCDPISEHNRLYWYRQTLGQGPEFLTYFQNEAQLEKSRLLSDRFSAERPKGSFSTLEIQRTEQGDSAMYLCSSSPDGSSASPLHFGNGTRLTVT.

The rearrangement links TRBV7-2 to TRBJ2-7; 9 nucleotides align to TRBD2. Germline V lookup: CDR1 SGHTA, CDR2 FQGNSA. CDR3 length: 16 amino acids. V shed 5 bases, J shed 4 bases, and the junction held 12 bases outside the gene matches. The CDR3 nucleotides read TGTGCCAGCAGCCGATCCCAGGCTAGCGGGGTATACGAGCAGTACTTC. Translating it yields CASSRSQASGVYEQYF.

V is TRBV4-3 and J is TRBJ2-5; TRBD2 matches 9 bases. V shed 0 bases, J shed 4 bases, and the junction held 6 bases outside the gene matches. Germline CDR1 reads LGHNA; CDR2 reads YSLEER. The CDR3 has 16 amino acids. The DNA for the CDR3 is TGCGCCAGCAGCCAAGAAAGCGGGAGGAAGACAGAGACCCAGTACTTC. It encodes CASSQESGRKTETQYF.

V and J are TRBV15 and TRBJ2-1; 8 bases map to TRBD1. The germline CDR1 and CDR2 sequences are LNHNV and YYDKDF (reference sequence). V trimming: 8 bases; J trimming: 3 bases; junction bases outside the gene matches: 6. The CDR3 consists of 14 residues. CDR3 sequence reads: CATQDRGGYNEQFF. The CDR3 nucleotides are TGTGCCACCCAAGACAGGGGAGGCTACAATGAGCAGTTCTTC.

The chain has TRBV19 and TRBJ2-2; D is undetermined. The CDR3 loop spans 11 amino acids. V lost 5 bases and J lost 6, with 4 bases in between. The germline V gene encodes CDR1 LNHDA and CDR2 SQIVND (reference sequence). The CDR3 here is CASSRAGELFF. The CDR3 DNA follows: TGTGCCAGTAGTCGGGCCGGGGAGCTGTTTTTT.

The gene calls are TRBV2 and TRBJ2-7, with 9 bases matching TRBD2. Trimming at V came to 8 bases and at J to 4 bases, leaving 21 bases not matched to a gene. Germline lookup yields CDR1 SNHLY and CDR2 FYNNEI. The CDR3 covers 18 residues. CDR3 coding DNA: TGTGCCAGCCTATTCGGACAGGTCGCAGCGGGAGGAGAGTACGAGCAGTACTTC. This gives the protein CASLFGQVAAGGEYEQYF.